These T cell receptor beta chains were read from a single sample in a study of response to subunit inactivated influenza vaccine. MiXCR, run by TCRdb on the RT-PCR reads, gives a single entry per CDR3 protein. The top ten clones hold about an eighth of a sample with approximately 480,000 distinct CDR3 sequences, roughly 9.7% of them seen once. This material consisted of PBMCs from blood, taken 45 days after vaccination. The source of these receptors is a man over 45 who received an inactivated influenza vaccine. Both conserved end residues are part of each CDR3. A D gene is named only where the DNA matches it firmly. For some rows the clone size is stated as once, few or many, or as a class when expanded; others skip it.

v_gene: TRBV14
d_gene: TRBD2
abundance: few
j_gene: TRBJ2-5
CDR3nt: TGTGCCAGCAGCCGAACGGGACTAGGCGTTCGGGAGACCCAGTACTTC
CDR3aa: CASSRTGLGVRETQYF

v_gene: TRBV6-6
d_gene: TRBD1
abundance: few
j_gene: TRBJ2-7
CDR3nt: TGTGCCAGCGGGGGGACAGGGTACTACGAGCAGTACTTC
CDR3aa: CASGGTGYYEQYF

v_gene: TRBV5-5
d_gene: -
abundance: few
j_gene: TRBJ2-7
CDR3nt: TGTGCCAGCAGCTCAGATGGGGGGGCGGCCTACGAGCAGTACTTC
CDR3aa: CASSSDGGAAYEQYF

v_gene: TRBV20-1
d_gene: TRBD2
abundance: -
j_gene: TRBJ2-1
CDR3nt: TGCAGTGCGGGGCCACTGGCGGGAGGGAGGGATGAGCAGTTCTTC
CDR3aa: CSAGPLAGGRDEQFF

v_gene: TRBV25-1
d_gene: -
abundance: few
j_gene: TRBJ2-7
CDR3nt: TGTGCCAGCTCTGGAGGGGGGGGTCACAACGAGCAGTACTTC
CDR3aa: CASSGGGGHNEQYF

v_gene: TRBV10-3
d_gene: -
abundance: many
j_gene: TRBJ2-7
CDR3nt: TGTGCCATCAGTCGGGGCCGCACCGTCTACGAGCAGTACTTC
CDR3aa: CAISRGRTVYEQYF

v_gene: TRBV5-1
d_gene: -
abundance: few
j_gene: TRBJ2-1
CDR3nt: TGCGCCAGCAGCTTGCTAGCGCAAAGCTCCTACAATGAGCAGTTCTTC
CDR3aa: CASSLLAQSSYNEQFF

v_gene: TRBV15
d_gene: -
abundance: -
j_gene: TRBJ2-4
CDR3nt: TGTGCCACCAGCTCGGGGAGAGTGACGAACATTCAGTACTTC
CDR3aa: CATSSGRVTNIQYF

v_gene: TRBV12-3/TRBV12-4
d_gene: -
abundance: many
j_gene: TRBJ1-1
CDR3nt: TGTGCCAGCAGTTTGGCGGAAGAAGCTGAAGCTTTCTTT
CDR3aa: CASSLAEEAEAFF

v_gene: TRBV4-1
d_gene: TRBD1
abundance: -
j_gene: TRBJ2-7
CDR3nt: TGCGCCAGCAGCCAAGTCGGGACAGGGCGCTTCGAGCAGTACTTC
CDR3aa: CASSQVGTGRFEQYF

v_gene: TRBV6-6
d_gene: -
abundance: -
j_gene: TRBJ1-2
CDR3nt: TGTGCCAGCAGTCCCGCGACACCATATGGCTACACCTTC
CDR3aa: CASSPATPYGYTF

v_gene: TRBV15
d_gene: TRBD1
abundance: many
j_gene: TRBJ1-2
CDR3nt: TGTGCCACCAGCAGAGATTCTCGGACAGGCTATGGCTACACCTTC
CDR3aa: CATSRDSRTGYGYTF

v_gene: TRBV4-1
d_gene: -
abundance: -
j_gene: TRBJ1-2
CDR3nt: TGCGCCAGCAGCCAAGATTTAGCTGGCTACACCTTC
CDR3aa: CASSQDLAGYTF

v_gene: TRBV9
d_gene: -
abundance: -
j_gene: TRBJ2-1
CDR3nt: TGTGCCAGCAGCGTAGGTGGTCCGCTAGCGAGCGTCATGGGATACAATGAGCAGTTCTTC
CDR3aa: CASSVGGPLASVMGYNEQFF

v_gene: TRBV29-1
d_gene: TRBD1
abundance: many
j_gene: TRBJ2-3
CDR3nt: TGCAGCCTCAGGGGGCCCTCGTTGGGAGATACGCAGTATTTT
CDR3aa: CSLRGPSLGDTQYF

v_gene: TRBV4-1
d_gene: TRBD1
abundance: many
j_gene: TRBJ2-7
CDR3nt: TGCGCCAGCAGGCCCCACCGACAGGGCTCCTACGAGCAGTACTTC
CDR3aa: CASRPHRQGSYEQYF

v_gene: TRBV5-6
d_gene: -
abundance: few
j_gene: TRBJ2-2
CDR3nt: TGTGCCAGCAGCCTGGGACAAGTCGTAACCGGGGAGCTGTTTTTT
CDR3aa: CASSLGQVVTGELFF

v_gene: TRBV11-1
d_gene: TRBD2
abundance: -
j_gene: TRBJ2-1
CDR3nt: TGTGCCAGCAGCGAGGGACTAGCGGGAGGTCGGACTAAGAACAATGAGCAGTTCTTC
CDR3aa: CASSEGLAGGRTKNNEQFF

v_gene: TRBV20-1
d_gene: -
abundance: -
j_gene: TRBJ2-7
CDR3nt: TGCAGTGCTAGTGGGGGACCATCGGACGAGCAGTACTTC
CDR3aa: CSASGGPSDEQYF

v_gene: TRBV28
d_gene: TRBD1
abundance: many
j_gene: TRBJ2-5
CDR3nt: TGTGCCAGCAGTACAGGGGAGATGGGCCAGTACTTC
CDR3aa: CASSTGEMGQYF

v_gene: TRBV5-1
d_gene: -
abundance: -
j_gene: TRBJ2-7
CDR3nt: TGCGCCAGCAGCTTGGGACAGCTGAACTACGAGCAGTACTTC
CDR3aa: CASSLGQLNYEQYF

v_gene: TRBV7-2
d_gene: TRBD1
abundance: -
j_gene: TRBJ2-3
CDR3nt: TGTGCCAGCAGCTTAGGGGGACAGGAGGCCACAGATACGCAGTATTTT
CDR3aa: CASSLGGQEATDTQYF

v_gene: TRBV5-5
d_gene: -
abundance: few
j_gene: TRBJ1-2
CDR3nt: TGTGCCAGCAGCTTGCTGGCAGCTAACTATGGCTACACCTTC
CDR3aa: CASSLLAANYGYTF

v_gene: TRBV4-1
d_gene: -
abundance: many
j_gene: TRBJ1-1
CDR3nt: TGCGCCAGCACCCGGCTGGTTATGAACACTGAAGCTTTCTTT
CDR3aa: CASTRLVMNTEAFF

v_gene: TRBV12-3/TRBV12-4
d_gene: -
abundance: many
j_gene: TRBJ2-3
CDR3nt: TGTGCCAGCAGCCAATCAGGGGTAGTGGCAGATACGCAGTATTTT
CDR3aa: CASSQSGVVADTQYF

v_gene: TRBV11-2
d_gene: TRBD1
abundance: few
j_gene: TRBJ2-2
CDR3nt: TGTGCCAGCAGCTTAGGAATGACAGGGCGGATGGATACCCGGGAGCTGTTTTTT
CDR3aa: CASSLGMTGRMDTRELFF